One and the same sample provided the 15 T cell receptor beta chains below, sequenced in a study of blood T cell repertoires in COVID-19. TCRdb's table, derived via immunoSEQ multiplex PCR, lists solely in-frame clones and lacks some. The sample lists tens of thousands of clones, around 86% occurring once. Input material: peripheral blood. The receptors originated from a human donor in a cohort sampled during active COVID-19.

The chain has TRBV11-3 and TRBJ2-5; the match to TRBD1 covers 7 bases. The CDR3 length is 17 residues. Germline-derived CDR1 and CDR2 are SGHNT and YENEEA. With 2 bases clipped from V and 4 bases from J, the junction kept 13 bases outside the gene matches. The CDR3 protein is CASSLSGGEGARETQYF. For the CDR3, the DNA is TGTGCCAGCAGCTTAAGTGGGGGTGAGGGGGCGCGAGAGACCCAGTACTTC.

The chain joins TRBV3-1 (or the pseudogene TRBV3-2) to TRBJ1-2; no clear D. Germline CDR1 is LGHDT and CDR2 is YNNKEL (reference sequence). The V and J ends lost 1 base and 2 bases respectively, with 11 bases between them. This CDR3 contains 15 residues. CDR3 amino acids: CASSQVNEANYGYTF. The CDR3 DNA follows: TGTGCCAGCAGCCAAGTCAATGAGGCGAACTATGGCTACACCTTC.

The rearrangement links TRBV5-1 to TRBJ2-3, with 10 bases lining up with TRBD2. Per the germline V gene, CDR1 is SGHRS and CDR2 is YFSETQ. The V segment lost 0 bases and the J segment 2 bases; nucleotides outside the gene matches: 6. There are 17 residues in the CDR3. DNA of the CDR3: TGCGCCAGCAGCTTGGTAGCTAGCGGGGGATACACAGATACGCAGTATTTT. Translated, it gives CASSLVASGGYTDTQYF.

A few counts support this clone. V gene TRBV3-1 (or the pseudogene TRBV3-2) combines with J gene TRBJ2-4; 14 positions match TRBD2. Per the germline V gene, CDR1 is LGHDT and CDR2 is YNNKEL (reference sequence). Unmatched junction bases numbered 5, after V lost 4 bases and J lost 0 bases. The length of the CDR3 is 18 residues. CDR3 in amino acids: CASSPGTSGGPAKNIQYF. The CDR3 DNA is TGTGCCAGCAGCCCTGGGACTAGCGGGGGACCAGCCAAAAACATTCAGTACTTC.

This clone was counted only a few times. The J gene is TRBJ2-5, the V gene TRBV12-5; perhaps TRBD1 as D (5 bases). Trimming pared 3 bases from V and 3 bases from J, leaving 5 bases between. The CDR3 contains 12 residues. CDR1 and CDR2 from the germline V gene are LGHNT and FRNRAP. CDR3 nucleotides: TGTGCTAGTGGTTTAGGGGAAGAGACCCAGTACTTC. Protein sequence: CASGLGEETQYF.

CDR3 residues: CASSLARRGNYGYTF. CDR3 bases: TGTGCCAGCAGCTTGGCTCGCAGGGGGAACTATGGCTACACCTTC. V usage is TRBV5-6 and J usage is TRBJ1-2; TRBD1 matches at 7 bases. The V gene end was trimmed by 0 bases and the J gene end by 2 bases; junction bases not matched to a gene: 4. This CDR3 is built from 15 residues. CDR1 is SGHDT and CDR2 is YYEEEE in the germline V gene.

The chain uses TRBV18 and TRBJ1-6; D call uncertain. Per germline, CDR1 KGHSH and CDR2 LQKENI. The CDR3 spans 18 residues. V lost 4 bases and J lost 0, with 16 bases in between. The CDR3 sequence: CASSLVHPPGSYNSPLHF. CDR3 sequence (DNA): TGTGCCAGCTCACTGGTACACCCACCGGGCTCCTATAATTCACCCCTCCACTTT.

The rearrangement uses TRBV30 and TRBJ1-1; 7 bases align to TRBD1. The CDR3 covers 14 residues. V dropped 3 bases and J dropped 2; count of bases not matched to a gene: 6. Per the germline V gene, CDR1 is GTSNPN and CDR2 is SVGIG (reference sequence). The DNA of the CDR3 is TGTGCCTGGAGGGGGGGACAGCTCAACACTGAAGCTTTCTTT. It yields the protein CAWRGGQLNTEAFF. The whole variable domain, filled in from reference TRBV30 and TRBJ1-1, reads SQTIHQWPATLVQPVGSPLSLECTVEGTSNPNLYWYRQAAGRGLQLLFYSVGIGQISSEVPQNLSASRPQDRQFILSSKKLLLSDSGFYLCAWRGGQLNTEAFFGQGTRLTVV.

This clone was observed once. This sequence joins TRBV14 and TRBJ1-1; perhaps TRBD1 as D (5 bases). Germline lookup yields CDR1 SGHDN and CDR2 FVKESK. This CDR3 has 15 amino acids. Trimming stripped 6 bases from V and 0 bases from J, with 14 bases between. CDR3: CASRASRTLNTEAFF. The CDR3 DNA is TGTGCCAGCAGAGCAAGTAGGACACTGAACACTGAAGCTTTCTTT. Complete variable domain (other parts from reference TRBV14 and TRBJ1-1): EAGVTQFPSHSVIEKGQTVTLRCDPISGHDNLYWYRRVMGKEIKFLLHFVKESKQDESGMPNNRFLAERTGGTYSTLKVQPAELEDSGVYFCASRASRTLNTEAFFGQGTRLTVV.

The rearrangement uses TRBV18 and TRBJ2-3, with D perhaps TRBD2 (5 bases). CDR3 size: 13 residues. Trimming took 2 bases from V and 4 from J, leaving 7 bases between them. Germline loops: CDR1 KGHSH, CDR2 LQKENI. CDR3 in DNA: TGTGCCAGCTCACCAAGGAGGTCAGATACGCAGTATTTT. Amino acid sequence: CASSPRRSDTQYF.

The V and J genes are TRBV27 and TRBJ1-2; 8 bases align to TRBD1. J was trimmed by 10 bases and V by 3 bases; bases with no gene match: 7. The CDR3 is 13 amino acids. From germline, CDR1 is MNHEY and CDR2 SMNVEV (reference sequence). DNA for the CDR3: TGTGCCAGCAGTTTTCGACAGGGGCATGACTACACCTTC. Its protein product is CASSFRQGHDYTF.

CDR3 amino acids: CASSLAGVYEQFF. The CDR3 nucleotides are TGTGCCAGCAGTTTGGCCGGGGTTTATGAGCAGTTCTTC. The chain has TRBV27 and TRBJ2-1; possible D gene TRBD2, 5 bases. Trimming shortened V by 3 bases and J by 8 bases, and 11 bases separated the two germline ends. Germline CDR1 and CDR2: MNHEY and SMNVEV (reference sequence). The CDR3 sequence is 13 residues long.

In DNA, the CDR3 is TGTGCCACCAGCAGAAATGACAGGGGTGAGACCCAGTACTTC. Translating it yields CATSRNDRGETQYF. The genes are TRBV15 and TRBJ2-5, with 8 bases aligning to TRBD1. Germline V gene data show CDR1 as LNHNV and CDR2 as YYDKDF (reference sequence). The CDR3 covers 14 residues. With 2 bases clipped from V and 5 bases from J, the junction kept 4 bases outside the gene matches. The full variable domain, its missing parts supplied by reference TRBV15 and TRBJ2-5, is DAMVIQNPRYQVTQFGKPVTLSCSQTLNHNVMYWYQQKSSQAPKLLFHYYDKDFNNEADTPDNFQSRRPNTSFCFLDIRSPGLGDTAMYLCATSRNDRGETQYFGPGTRLLVL.

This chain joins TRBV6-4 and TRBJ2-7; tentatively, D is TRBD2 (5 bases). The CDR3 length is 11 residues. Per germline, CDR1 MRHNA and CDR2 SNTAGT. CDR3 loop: CPRRPRYEQYV. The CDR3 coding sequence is TGTCCCCGGAGGCCCCGCTACGAGCAGTACGTC.

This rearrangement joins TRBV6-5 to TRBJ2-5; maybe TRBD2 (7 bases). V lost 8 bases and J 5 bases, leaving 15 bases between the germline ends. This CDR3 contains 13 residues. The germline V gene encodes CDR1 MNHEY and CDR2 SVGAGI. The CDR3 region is CASGGASRETQYF. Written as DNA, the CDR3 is TGTGCCAGCGGGGGGGCGTCCCGGGAGACCCAGTACTTC.